Listed here are 27 T cell receptor beta chains from one sample, sequenced in a study of shared clonotypes between healthy human individuals. Naive CD8 isolation took CD45RO-negative cells positively selected for CCR7 and excluded terminally differentiated effector memory CD45RA+ cells. Assay used: immunoSEQ multiplex PCR; TCRdb lists only in-frame clones, some missing. This sample yields some 2.1 million clones, of which 90% to 95% are seen a single time; about 1.7% belongs to the top ten. The sample taken for sequencing was naive CD8+ T cells from PBMCs. The origin of the receptors is a man aged 18 to 35 in good health. Some clones in this sample may be carry-over from other donors' samples.

The chain has TRBV4-1 and TRBJ2-5; D is unresolved. Trimming left V 0 bases short and J 5 bases short, with 10 bases between. Germline CDR1 MGHRA, CDR2 YSYEKL. CDR3 length: 14 residues. CDR3 region: CASSQESTRETQYF. The CDR3 coding sequence is TGCGCCAGCAGCCAAGAGAGTACCCGGGAGACCCAGTACTTC.

The chain joins TRBV19 to TRBJ1-1; D unresolved. This CDR3 comprises 14 residues. Trimming left V 7 bases short and J 0 bases short, with 12 bases between. Germline V gene lookup returns CDR1 LNHDA and CDR2 SQIVND (reference sequence). CDR3 protein: CASTPTSMNTEAFF. The CDR3 DNA reads TGTGCCAGTACCCCGACAAGCATGAACACTGAAGCTTTCTTT.

The genes are TRBV11-2 and TRBJ2-1, with D perhaps TRBD2 (5 bases). V lost 3 bases, J lost 7 bases, and 13 bases lay in between. Germline CDR1 is SGHAT and CDR2 is FQNNGV. This CDR3 is 14 amino acids long. The CDR3 nucleotides read TGTGCCAGCAGCTTCGGGCGGAGAGGGAATGAGCAGTTCTTC. It codes for CASSFGRRGNEQFF.

The chain is built from TRBV11-2 and TRBJ2-2; no clear D. V was shortened by 0 bases and J by 9 bases, with 11 bases between the two germline ends. Germline V CDR1 and CDR2: SGHAT, FQNNGV. The CDR3 has 14 residues. The CDR3 DNA sequence: TGTGCCAGCAGCTTAGAGGGGTTTCGGAGGGAGCTGTTTTTT. Its protein is CASSLEGFRRELFF.

This chain connects TRBV9 to TRBJ1-1, with D possibly matching TRBD1 (6 bases). The V gene's germline CDR1 is SGDLS and CDR2 YYNGEE. With 3 bases removed from V and 6 bases from J, the gap between germline ends came to 24 bases. The CDR3 has 17 residues. CDR3 sequence (DNA): TGTGCCAGCAGCGCCGCCCCAGGGGAGGAAGTAAGCCCTGAAGCTTTCTTT. Protein product: CASSAAPGEEVSPEAFF.

The chain recombines TRBV7-6 with TRBJ2-1; maybe TRBD2 (6 bases). V was pared by 4 bases and J by 0 bases, with 13 bases between. Germline CDR1 is SGHVS and CDR2 is FNYEAQ. This CDR3 has 16 residues. CDR3 residues: CASSSRDSTSYNEQFF. DNA for the CDR3: TGTGCCAGCAGCTCCCGGGACTCGACCTCCTACAATGAGCAGTTCTTC.

This chain uses TRBV5-6 with TRBJ2-5; the D call may be TRBD1 or TRBD2 (7 bases each). V lost 4 bases and J 5 bases, leaving 12 bases between the germline ends. The CDR3 runs to 13 residues. The germline V gene encodes CDR1 SGHDT and CDR2 YYEEEE. The CDR3 sequence is CASSLRGGETQYF. CDR3 bases: TGTGCCAGCAGCCTCAGGGGGGGCGAGACCCAGTACTTC.

V gene TRBV28 combines with J gene TRBJ2-1; 13 positions match TRBD2. V shed 3 bases, J shed 7 bases, and the junction held 3 bases outside the gene matches. CDR1 MDHEN and CDR2 SYDVKM come from the germline V gene. The CDR3 totals 15 residues. CDR3 in amino acids: CASSLGTSGANEQFF. The CDR3 DNA sequence: TGTGCCAGCAGTTTGGGGACTAGCGGGGCAAATGAGCAGTTCTTC. Looking up the rest from reference TRBV28 and TRBJ2-1 gives the full variable domain: DVKVTQSSRYLVKRTGEKVFLECVQDMDHENMFWYRQDPGLGLRLIYFSYDVKMKEKGDIPEGYSVSREKKERFSLILESASTNQTSMYLCASSLGTSGANEQFFGPGTRLTVL.

The chain is built from TRBV28 and TRBJ2-7; TRBD1 matches 9 bases. The junction had 11 bases not matched to a gene; V was cut back by 10 bases and J by 7 bases. The CDR3 contains 13 residues. The germline V gene encodes CDR1 MDHEN and CDR2 SYDVKM. The DNA of the CDR3 is TGTGCCATCAGAAGGGACAGGGCAGGGGAGCAGTACTTC. This encodes CAIRRDRAGEQYF.

The rearrangement uses TRBV19 and TRBJ1-1; D perhaps matches TRBD1 (5 bases). V was clipped by 5 bases and J by 0 bases, with 7 bases between them. Germline loops: CDR1 LNHDA, CDR2 SQIVND (reference sequence). The CDR3 has 13 residues. The chain's CDR3 is CASSDSMNTEAFF. The CDR3 DNA follows: TGTGCCAGTAGTGACAGCATGAACACTGAAGCTTTCTTT.

The chain employs TRBV27 and TRBJ2-7; 9 nucleotides agree with TRBD1. Germline V gene sequence: CDR1 MNHEY, CDR2 SMNVEV (reference sequence). V lost 2 bases, J lost 7 bases, and 6 bases stayed unmatched. CDR3 size: 14 residues. The CDR3 loop reads CASSLTGGGGEQYF. DNA of the CDR3: TGTGCCAGCAGTTTAACAGGGGGCGGCGGGGAGCAGTACTTC.

This chain links TRBV14 with TRBJ2-1; TRBD2 aligns across 8 bases. The germline V gene has CDR1 SGHDN and CDR2 FVKESK. V lost 4 bases, J lost 5 bases, and 7 bases stayed unmatched. The CDR3 totals 15 residues. CDR3 in amino acids: CASSPGLADNNEQFF. DNA for the CDR3: TGTGCCAGCAGCCCCGGACTAGCAGATAACAATGAGCAGTTCTTC.

Of note for this clone: Other nucleotide sequences from this sample produce the same CDR3. The CDR3 spells CASSVGASGYEQYF. The CDR3 region has the DNA TGTGCCAGCAGCGTGGGGGCTAGTGGCTACGAGCAGTACTTC. The chain links TRBV9 to TRBJ2-7; possibly TRBD1 for D (6 bases). V was trimmed by 2 bases and J by 3 bases, leaving 12 bases between them. The CDR3 is 14 amino acids. CDR1 is SGDLS, CDR2 YYNGEE, per germline.

The CDR3 region is CASQPFQGLNTEAFF. CDR3 sequence (DNA): TGTGCCAGCCAACCATTTCAGGGGCTGAACACTGAAGCTTTCTTT. The chain employs TRBV6-1 and TRBJ1-1; the D gene is possibly TRBD1 (6 bases). V was pared by 8 bases and J by 0 bases, with 16 bases between. Per germline, CDR1 MNHNS and CDR2 SASEGT. The CDR3 consists of 15 residues.

This clone was seen only once. The CDR3 loop reads CASSERGRGNEQFF. The CDR3 DNA follows: TGTGCCAGCAGTGAACGCGGCCGTGGGAATGAGCAGTTCTTC. The gene calls are TRBV6-1 and TRBJ2-1; D gene unclear. CDR3 size: 14 residues. With 2 bases removed from V and 7 bases from J, the gap between germline ends came to 12 bases. The germline V gene encodes CDR1 MNHNS and CDR2 SASEGT.

V is TRBV15 and J is TRBJ2-5; D uncertain. Germline assignment: CDR1 LNHNV and CDR2 YYDKDF (reference sequence). V was trimmed by 5 bases and J by 5 bases, leaving 18 bases between them. This CDR3 is 15 amino acids long. This chain's CDR3 is CATSEDFPPRETQYF. As DNA, the CDR3 is TGTGCCACCAGCGAAGACTTTCCCCCTAGGGAGACCCAGTACTTC.

About this clone itself: This sample also contains other DNA sequences that code for the same CDR3. This chain connects TRBV9 to TRBJ1-2; D ambiguous. Trimming took 0 bases from V and 2 from J, leaving 8 bases between them. Germline CDR1 SGDLS, CDR2 YYNGEE. This CDR3 spans 14 amino acids. The CDR3 loop is CASSVEAGNYGYTF. The CDR3 coding sequence is TGTGCCAGCAGCGTAGAGGCAGGAAACTATGGCTACACCTTC.

This sequence joins TRBV28 and TRBJ2-2, with unresolved D. The ends were cut back, 3 bases at V and 3 bases at J, with 5 bases in the middle. Germline-derived CDR1 and CDR2 are MDHEN and SYDVKM. CDR3 length: 13 amino acids. Here the CDR3 DNA reads TGTGCCAGCAGTTTTACGGACACCGGGGAGCTGTTTTTT. Residues: CASSFTDTGELFF.

The chain couples TRBV7-2 to TRBJ2-1; D unclear. The germline CDR1 and CDR2 sequences are SGHTA and FQGNSA. This CDR3 comprises 17 residues. Deletions cut 5 bases from V and 6 bases from J, with 23 bases between. The DNA for the CDR3 is TGTGCCAGCAGCCCGTATCTTTTTGGAGCGCTCAGCAATGAGCAGTTCTTC. Its translation: CASSPYLFGALSNEQFF.

The rearrangement links TRBV29-1 to TRBJ1-4, with unresolved D. The germline gives CDR1 SQVTM, CDR2 ANQGSEA. This CDR3 is 14 amino acids long. Trimming shortened V by 7 bases and J by 7 bases, and 19 bases separated the two germline ends. Here the CDR3 DNA reads TGCAGCGCCGTGGGAGGCGAGGGTGGTGAAAAACTGTTTTTT. The encoded protein is CSAVGGEGGEKLFF.

About this clone itself: The same CDR3 can be traced to other DNA sequences in this sample. The chain joins TRBV28 to TRBJ1-3, with D possibly being TRBD1 (6 bases). V gave up 3 bases and J gave up 2 bases, with 8 bases separating them. The CDR3 loop spans 14 amino acids. Germline V gene sequence: CDR1 MDHEN, CDR2 SYDVKM. The CDR3 region has the DNA TGTGCCAGCAGTTTCTACAGGGCTGGAAACACCATATATTTT. Protein: CASSFYRAGNTIYF.

In this sample, this clone turned up once. This chain links TRBV10-3 with TRBJ2-1; 10 positions match TRBD2. This CDR3 spans 16 amino acids. The ends lost 11 bases at V and 1 base at J; junction bases unmatched: 11. From germline, CDR1 is ENHRY and CDR2 SYGVKD. CDR3 amino acids: CAARPLAGASYNEQFF. The CDR3 DNA reads as TGTGCCGCACGACCCCTAGCGGGAGCTTCCTACAATGAGCAGTTCTTC.

The genes are TRBV10-1 and TRBJ2-7, with TRBD1 identical over 11 bases. With V trimmed by 0 bases and J by 5 bases, 3 bases remained unmatched. Germline lookup yields CDR1 WNHNN and CDR2 SYGVQD (reference sequence). The CDR3 loop spans 15 amino acids. The CDR3 here is CASSESGQGAHEQYF. In DNA, the CDR3 is TGCGCCAGCAGTGAGTCCGGACAGGGGGCCCACGAGCAGTACTTC.

The V and J genes are TRBV9 and TRBJ2-2; D may match TRBD1 or TRBD2 (5 bases each). V dropped 0 bases and J dropped 7 bases, with 10 bases sitting between them. From germline, CDR1 is SGDLS and CDR2 YYNGEE. This CDR3 has 14 amino acids. The CDR3 loop is CASSVGGVVGELFF. The CDR3 coding sequence is TGTGCCAGCAGCGTAGGAGGGGTGGTCGGGGAGCTGTTTTTT.

The chain employs TRBV4-1 and TRBJ1-4; D ambiguous. CDR3 length equals 17 residues. Trimming removed 2 bases at V and 0 bases at J, with 13 bases between. Germline CDR1 MGHRA, CDR2 YSYEKL. The CDR3 DNA reads as TGCGCCAGCAGCCAAAGTCGGACGGATGCAACTAATGAAAAACTGTTTTTT. Translated: CASSQSRTDATNEKLFF.

The count of this clone is one. The chain uses TRBV6-5 and TRBJ2-1, with 8 bases matching TRBD2. The CDR3 totals 16 residues. The ends lost 0 bases at V and 2 bases at J; junction bases unmatched: 3. The germline gives CDR1 MNHEY, CDR2 SVGAGI. The CDR3 loop reads CASSYSLAGTYNEQFF. CDR3 nucleotide sequence: TGTGCCAGCAGTTACTCTCTAGCGGGTACCTACAATGAGCAGTTCTTC.

The chain combines TRBV5-1 with TRBJ2-1; tentatively, D is TRBD2 (5 bases). This CDR3 spans 16 amino acids. The germline V and J ends were trimmed by 7 bases and 3 bases, with 20 bases remaining between them. Per germline, CDR1 SGHRS and CDR2 YFSETQ. The CDR3 DNA is TGCGCCAGCTCCCACGATCTAGCATCACGCTACAATGAGCAGTTCTTC. As protein: CASSHDLASRYNEQFF. The whole variable domain, remainder taken from reference TRBV5-1 and TRBJ2-1, is KAGVTQTPRYLIKTRGQQVTLSCSPISGHRSVSWYQQTPGQGLQFLFEYFSETQRNKGNFPGRFSGRQFSNSRSEMNVSTLELGDSALYLCASSHDLASRYNEQFFGPGTRLTVL.